This passage covers 3 T cell receptor beta chains from one sample sequenced in a study of beta chain features in type 1 diabetes. Study-level results: The study found moderately but significantly shorter TCRB CDR3s in all four CD4+ subsets of Type 1 diabetes patients.

These receptors are not linked to any known antigen. Sequenced material consisted of expressed TCRB transcripts (all of the isolated RNA was reverse transcribed). Assay: immunoSEQ multiplex PCR; the TCRdb copy retains only in-frame clones and omits some. Of 130,000 or so clones in the sample, around 15% were seen once. The sample taken for sequencing was central memory CD4+ T cells from blood. Source of these receptors: a man in his late teens or twenties with type 1 diabetes.

This clone was detected only a few times. CDR3 in amino acids: CASSTAGSSYNEQFF. The CDR3 DNA is TGTGCCAGCAGTACAGCGGGGAGCTCCTACAATGAGCAGTTCTTC. The chain uses TRBV6-6 and TRBJ2-1; 7 bases map to TRBD2. This CDR3 comprises 15 residues. V dropped 5 bases and J dropped 0; count of bases not matched to a gene: 4. Germline loops: CDR1 MNHNY, CDR2 SVGAGI (reference sequence).

In this sample, this clone turned up a few times. The rearrangement joins TRBV5-6 to TRBJ1-5; D is ambiguous. This CDR3 is 14 amino acids long. V gave up 1 base and J gave up 11 bases, with 16 bases separating them. CDR1 and CDR2 from the germline V gene are SGHDT and YYEEEE. DNA for the CDR3: TGTGCCAGCAGCTTGCCCGGATTAGAGTCGGCCCAGCATTTT. Encoded protein: CASSLPGLESAQHF.

V usage is TRBV7-9 and J usage is TRBJ2-3; D is undetermined. Trimming stripped 2 bases from V and 6 bases from J, with 9 bases between. The CDR3 has 13 amino acids. Germline V gene data show CDR1 as SEHNR and CDR2 as FQNEAQ (reference sequence). The CDR3 loop is CASSLRDLDTQYF. The CDR3 nucleotides are TGTGCCAGCAGCTTACGTGACTTGGATACGCAGTATTTT.